The rows below give T cell receptor beta chains drawn from one sample of a study of shared clonotypes between healthy human individuals. The data were produced by immunoSEQ multiplex PCR, yet TCRdb's version contains in-frame clones alone and is incomplete. The sample yields approximately 2.5 million clones, 93% seen once. Sequenced input: naive CD4+ T cells from PBMCs. The source is a young man in good health. Some clones in this sample may be carry-over from other donors' samples. The CDR3 runs from the conserved cysteine through the conserved F or W. Fields, in order: J gene, D gene, V gene, clone size, CDR3 protein, CDR3 DNA. A D gene is named only where the DNA matches it firmly. Part of the rows lack a size; the others show once, few, many or a class for expanded clones.

J: TRBJ2-7; D: TRBD2; V: TRBV29-1; size: .; CDR3: CSVEGLAGGSYEQYF; DNA: TGCAGCGTTGAGGGACTAGCGGGAGGGTCCTACGAGCAGTACTTC
J: TRBJ2-7; D: .; V: TRBV4-2; size: .; CDR3: CASSQVDRAGSEQYF; DNA: TGTGCCAGCAGCCAAGTGGATAGAGCAGGGTCCGAGCAGTACTTC
J: TRBJ1-3; D: .; V: TRBV7-6; size: once; CDR3: CASSLALFSRISDSGNTIYF; DNA: TGTGCCAGCAGCTTAGCCCTCTTTAGCCGGATAAGTGACTCTGGAAACACCATATATTTT
J: TRBJ2-5; D: .; V: TRBV10-3; size: .; CDR3: CAIRDPGPGETQYF; DNA: TGTGCCATCAGGGACCCGGGACCCGGAGAGACCCAGTACTTC
J: TRBJ2-5; D: .; V: TRBV7-9; size: .; CDR3: CASSRRTEQETQYF; DNA: TGTGCCAGCAGCCGCCGGACTGAACAAGAGACCCAGTACTTC
J: TRBJ1-3; D: .; V: TRBV18; size: .; CDR3: CASSPQGQGGGNTIYF; DNA: TGTGCCAGCTCACCACAGGGGCAGGGCGGAGGAAACACCATATATTTT
J: TRBJ1-5; D: .; V: TRBV5-1; size: few; CDR3: CASSLRADQPQHF; DNA: TGCGCCAGCAGCTTGAGGGCCGATCAGCCCCAGCATTTT
J: TRBJ2-3; D: .; V: TRBV4-1; size: .; CDR3: CASSQASVGLDTQYF; DNA: TGCGCCAGCAGCCAAGCTAGCGTTGGTTTGGATACGCAGTATTTT
J: TRBJ1-5; D: .; V: TRBV19; size: few; CDR3: CASSRVADSNQPQHF; DNA: TGTGCCAGTAGTAGGGTAGCAGATAGCAATCAGCCCCAGCATTTT
J: TRBJ2-5; D: .; V: TRBV5-1; size: .; CDR3: CASSGADLETQYF; DNA: TGCGCCAGCAGCGGGGCCGATCTGGAGACCCAGTACTTC
J: TRBJ2-7; D: TRBD2; V: TRBV4-3; size: .; CDR3: CASSQGPPLAGASNEQYF; DNA: TGCGCCAGCAGCCAAGGTCCCCCCCTAGCGGGAGCTTCGAACGAGCAGTACTTC
J: TRBJ1-1; D: .; V: TRBV7-9; size: few; CDR3: CASSLALNTEAFF; DNA: TGTGCCAGCAGCTTAGCACTGAACACTGAAGCTTTCTTT
J: TRBJ1-5; D: .; V: TRBV15; size: .; CDR3: CATSRDLAAGQPQHF; DNA: TGTGCCACCAGCAGAGATTTGGCAGCGGGGCAGCCCCAGCATTTT
J: TRBJ2-1; D: TRBD2; V: TRBV5-1; size: .; CDR3: CASSALAGGNNEQFF; DNA: TGCGCCAGCAGCGCCCTAGCGGGAGGGAACAATGAGCAGTTCTTC
J: TRBJ2-1; D: TRBD1; V: TRBV6-1; size: .; CDR3: CATSADRSYNEQFF; DNA: TGTGCCACCTCAGCGGACAGGTCCTACAATGAGCAGTTCTTC
J: TRBJ1-4; D: TRBD1; V: TRBV14; size: once; CDR3: CASSRTGPGGREKLFF; DNA: TGTGCCAGCAGCCGGACAGGACCGGGGGGACGGGAAAAACTGTTTTTT
J: TRBJ1-2; D: .; V: TRBV29-1; size: .; CDR3: CSVQLRVYGYTF; DNA: TGCAGCGTTCAATTGAGGGTCTATGGCTACACCTTC
J: TRBJ2-1; D: TRBD1; V: TRBV18; size: .; CDR3: CASSQAGTGGLREQFF; DNA: TGTGCCAGCTCCCAAGCGGGGACAGGGGGCTTGCGTGAGCAGTTCTTC
J: TRBJ2-1; D: .; V: TRBV7-2; size: .; CDR3: CASSLALRDEQFF; DNA: TGTGCCAGCAGCTTAGCGCTTAGGGATGAGCAGTTCTTC
J: TRBJ2-4; D: TRBD1; V: TRBV6-6; size: .; CDR3: CASSYTAQGKNIQYF; DNA: TGTGCCAGCAGTTACACCGCACAGGGGAAAAACATTCAGTACTTC
J: TRBJ2-7; D: TRBD1; V: TRBV2; size: .; CDR3: CASSEGTGVGEQYF; DNA: TGTGCCAGCAGTGAGGGGACAGGGGTTGGCGAGCAGTACTTC
J: TRBJ2-1; D: .; V: TRBV6-4; size: .; CDR3: CASSATRAGLSSNEQFF; DNA: TGTGCCAGCAGCGCCACTAGGGCGGGTTTAAGTTCCAATGAGCAGTTCTTC
J: TRBJ1-1; D: .; V: TRBV18; size: .; CDR3: CASSRGANTEAFF; DNA: TGTGCCAGCTCAAGAGGAGCGAACACTGAAGCTTTCTTT
J: TRBJ2-1; D: .; V: TRBV9; size: .; CDR3: CASSVLDPSYEQFF; DNA: TGTGCCAGCAGCGTACTAGATCCGAGCTATGAGCAGTTCTTC
J: TRBJ1-1; D: TRBD1; V: TRBV5-1; size: once; CDR3: CASSQGVVDTEAFF; DNA: TGCGCCAGCAGTCAGGGGGTAGTCGACACTGAAGCTTTCTTT
J: TRBJ2-7; D: TRBD1; V: TRBV7-9; size: .; CDR3: CASSPQDRVSYEQYF; DNA: TGTGCCAGCAGCCCCCAGGACAGGGTCTCCTACGAGCAGTACTTC
J: TRBJ2-3; D: TRBD2; V: TRBV4-2; size: .; CDR3: CASSQGVSGSPAPDTQYF; DNA: TGTGCCAGCAGCCAAGGCGTTAGCGGGAGCCCAGCCCCAGATACGCAGTATTTT
J: TRBJ2-3; D: TRBD2; V: TRBV7-8; size: once; CDR3: CASSPRTSGMVADTQYF; DNA: TGTGCCAGCAGCCCCCGGACTAGCGGGATGGTCGCAGATACGCAGTATTTT
J: TRBJ1-5; D: TRBD1; V: TRBV11-3; size: .; CDR3: CASSPIDRGRVGNQPQHF; DNA: TGTGCCAGCAGCCCGATAGACAGGGGGCGCGTTGGCAATCAGCCCCAGCATTTT
J: TRBJ2-1; D: .; V: TRBV6-5; size: .; CDR3: CASRTGNNEQFF; DNA: TGTGCCAGCAGGACCGGAAACAATGAGCAGTTCTTC
J: TRBJ2-7; D: .; V: TRBV12-2; size: .; CDR3: CASRPGTASSYEQYF; DNA: TGTGCAAGTCGTCCCGGGACAGCTAGCTCCTACGAGCAGTACTTC
J: TRBJ2-5; D: .; V: TRBV15; size: .; CDR3: CATSRAPRASAYQETQYF; DNA: TGTGCCACCAGCAGAGCCCCGCGGGCTAGCGCGTACCAAGAGACCCAGTACTTC
J: TRBJ2-3; D: .; V: TRBV11-2; size: .; CDR3: CASSLDGRSTDTQYF; DNA: TGTGCCAGCAGCTTAGATGGGCGTAGCACAGATACGCAGTATTTT
J: TRBJ2-5; D: .; V: TRBV28; size: .; CDR3: CASSLVPGEYQETQYF; DNA: TGTGCCAGCAGTTTGGTACCCGGCGAGTACCAAGAGACCCAGTACTTC
J: TRBJ2-7; D: .; V: TRBV7-9; size: .; CDR3: CASSLVSRAEQYF; DNA: TGTGCCAGCAGCTTAGTGAGCCGGGCCGAGCAGTACTTC
J: TRBJ1-1; D: .; V: TRBV18; size: .; CDR3: CASSTSRTYTEAFF; DNA: TGTGCCAGCTCAACCTCCAGAACCTACACTGAAGCTTTCTTT
J: TRBJ1-1; D: .; V: TRBV29-1; size: once; CDR3: CSVDRGNTEAFF; DNA: TGCAGCGTTGATAGGGGTAACACTGAAGCTTTCTTT
J: TRBJ2-5; D: .; V: TRBV28; size: .; CDR3: CASSPPGPGTQYF; DNA: TGTGCCAGCAGTCCACCGGGACCGGGGACCCAGTACTTC
J: TRBJ1-5; D: .; V: TRBV28; size: .; CDR3: CASSLPAGRTQHF; DNA: TGTGCCAGCAGTTTACCGGCCGGGAGGACCCAGCATTTT
J: TRBJ2-2; D: .; V: TRBV6-6; size: .; CDR3: CASSSEEGKAGELFF; DNA: TGTGCCAGCAGTTCAGAGGAAGGAAAGGCCGGGGAGCTGTTTTTT
J: TRBJ2-5; D: .; V: TRBV4-1; size: .; CDR3: CASSQDLGGDKQYF; DNA: TGCGCCAGCAGCCAAGACTTGGGCGGGGATAAGCAGTACTTC
J: TRBJ2-7; D: TRBD1; V: TRBV28; size: few; CDR3: CASSSPTGGEQYF; DNA: TGTGCCAGCAGTTCCCCGACAGGGGGCGAGCAGTACTTC